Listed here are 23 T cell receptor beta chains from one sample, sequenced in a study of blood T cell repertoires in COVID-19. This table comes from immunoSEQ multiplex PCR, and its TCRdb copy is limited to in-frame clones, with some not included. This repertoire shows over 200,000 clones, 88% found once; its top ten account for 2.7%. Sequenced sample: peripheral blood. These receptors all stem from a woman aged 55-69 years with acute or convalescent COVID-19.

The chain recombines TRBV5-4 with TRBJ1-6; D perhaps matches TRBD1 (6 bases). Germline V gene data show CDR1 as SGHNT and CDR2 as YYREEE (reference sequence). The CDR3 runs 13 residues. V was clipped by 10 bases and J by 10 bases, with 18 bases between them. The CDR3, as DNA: TGTGCCTACCACAGGGTTAAGGTCTCACCCCTCCACTTT. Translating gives CAYHRVKVSPLHF.

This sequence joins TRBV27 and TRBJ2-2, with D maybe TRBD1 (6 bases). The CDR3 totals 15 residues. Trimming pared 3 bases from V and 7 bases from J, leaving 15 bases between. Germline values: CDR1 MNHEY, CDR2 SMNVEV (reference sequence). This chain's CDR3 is CASSLQGKRYGELFF. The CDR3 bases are TGTGCCAGCAGTTTGCAGGGGAAACGGTACGGGGAGCTGTTTTTT.

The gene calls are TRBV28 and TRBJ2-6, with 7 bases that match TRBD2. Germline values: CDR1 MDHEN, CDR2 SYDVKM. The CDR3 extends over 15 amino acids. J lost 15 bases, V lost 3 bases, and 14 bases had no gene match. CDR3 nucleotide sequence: TGTGCCAGCAGTTTCGCCCCGGCGGGAGTCCCCTACCTGACTTTC. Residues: CASSFAPAGVPYLTF.

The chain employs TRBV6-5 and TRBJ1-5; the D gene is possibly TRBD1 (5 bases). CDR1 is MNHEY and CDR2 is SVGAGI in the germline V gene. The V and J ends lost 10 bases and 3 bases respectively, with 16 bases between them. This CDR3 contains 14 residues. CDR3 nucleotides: TGTGCCACCCAACTTCAGGGATACAATCAGCCCCAGCATTTT. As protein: CATQLQGYNQPQHF.

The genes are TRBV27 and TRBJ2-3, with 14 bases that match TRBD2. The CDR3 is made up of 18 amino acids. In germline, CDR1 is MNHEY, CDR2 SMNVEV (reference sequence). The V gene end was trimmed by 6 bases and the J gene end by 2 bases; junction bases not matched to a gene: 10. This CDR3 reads CASRKGLAGGLYTDTQYF. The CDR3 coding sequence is TGTGCCAGCAGGAAAGGACTAGCGGGAGGTCTTTACACAGATACGCAGTATTTT.

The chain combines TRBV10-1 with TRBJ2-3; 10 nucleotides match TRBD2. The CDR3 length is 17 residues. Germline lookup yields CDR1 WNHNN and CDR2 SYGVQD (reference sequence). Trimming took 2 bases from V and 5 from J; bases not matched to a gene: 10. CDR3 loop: CASSETLSSGGGDTQYF. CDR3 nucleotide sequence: TGCGCCAGCAGTGAGACTCTTTCTAGCGGGGGAGGAGATACGCAGTATTTT.

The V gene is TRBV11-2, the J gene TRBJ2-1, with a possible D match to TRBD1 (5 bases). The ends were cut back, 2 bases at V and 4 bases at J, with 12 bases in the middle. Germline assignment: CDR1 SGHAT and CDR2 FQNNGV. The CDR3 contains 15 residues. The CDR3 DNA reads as TGTGCCAGCAGCTTAACGGCAGGGCCATACAATGAGCAGTTCTTC. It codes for CASSLTAGPYNEQFF.

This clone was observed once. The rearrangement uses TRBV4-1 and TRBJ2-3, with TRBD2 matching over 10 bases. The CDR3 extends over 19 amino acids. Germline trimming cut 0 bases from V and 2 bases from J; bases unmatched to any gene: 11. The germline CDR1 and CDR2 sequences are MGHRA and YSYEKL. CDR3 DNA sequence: TGCGCCAGCAGCCAAGAGTCCACCACAGCGGGAGGGATCACAGATACGCAGTATTTT. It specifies CASSQESTTAGGITDTQYF.

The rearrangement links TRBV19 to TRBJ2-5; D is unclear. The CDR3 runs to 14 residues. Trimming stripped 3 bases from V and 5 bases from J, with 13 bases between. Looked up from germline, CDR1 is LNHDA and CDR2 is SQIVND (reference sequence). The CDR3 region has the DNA TGTGCCAGTAGTATCTCGGCAGGCCGGGAGACCCAGTACTTC. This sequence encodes CASSISAGRETQYF.

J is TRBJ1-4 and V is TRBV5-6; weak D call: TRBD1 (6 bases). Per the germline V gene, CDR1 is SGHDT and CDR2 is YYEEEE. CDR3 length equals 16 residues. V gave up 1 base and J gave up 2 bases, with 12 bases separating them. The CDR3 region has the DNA TGTGCCAGCAGCTTGCGATACAGGGCCACTAATGAAAAACTGTTTTTT. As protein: CASSLRYRATNEKLFF. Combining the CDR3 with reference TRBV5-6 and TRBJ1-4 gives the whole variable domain DAGVTQSPTHLIKTRGQQVTLRCSPKSGHDTVSWYQQALGQGPQFIFQYYEEEERQRGNFPDRFSGHQFPNYSSELNVNALLLGDSALYLCASSLRYRATNEKLFFGSGTQLSVL.

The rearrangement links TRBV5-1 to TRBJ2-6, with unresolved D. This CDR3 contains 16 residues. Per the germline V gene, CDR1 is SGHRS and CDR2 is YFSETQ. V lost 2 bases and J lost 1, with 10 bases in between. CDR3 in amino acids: CASSFNGGSGANVLTF. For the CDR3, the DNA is TGCGCCAGCAGCTTCAACGGCGGATCTGGGGCCAACGTCCTGACTTTC.

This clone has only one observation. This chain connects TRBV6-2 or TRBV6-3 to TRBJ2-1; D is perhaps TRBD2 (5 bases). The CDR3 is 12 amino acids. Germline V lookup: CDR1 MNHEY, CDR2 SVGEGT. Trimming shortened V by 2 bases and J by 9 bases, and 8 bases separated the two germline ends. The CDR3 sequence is CASSYLGVEQFF. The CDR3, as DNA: TGTGCCAGCAGTTACCTCGGGGTTGAGCAGTTCTTC.

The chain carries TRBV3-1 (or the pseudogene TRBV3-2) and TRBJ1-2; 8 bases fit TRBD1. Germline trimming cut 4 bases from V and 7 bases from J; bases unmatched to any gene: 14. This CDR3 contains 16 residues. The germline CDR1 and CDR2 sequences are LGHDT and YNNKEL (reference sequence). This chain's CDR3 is CASSLHEGQGASGYTF. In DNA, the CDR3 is TGTGCCAGCAGCCTTCACGAAGGGCAGGGGGCCTCTGGCTACACCTTC.

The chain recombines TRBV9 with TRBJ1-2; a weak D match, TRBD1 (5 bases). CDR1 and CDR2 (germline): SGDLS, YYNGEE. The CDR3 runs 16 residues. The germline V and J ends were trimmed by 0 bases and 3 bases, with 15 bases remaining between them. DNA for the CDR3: TGTGCCAGCAGCGTAGCTACGGCAGCGGGGGACTATGGCTACACCTTC. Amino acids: CASSVATAAGDYGYTF.

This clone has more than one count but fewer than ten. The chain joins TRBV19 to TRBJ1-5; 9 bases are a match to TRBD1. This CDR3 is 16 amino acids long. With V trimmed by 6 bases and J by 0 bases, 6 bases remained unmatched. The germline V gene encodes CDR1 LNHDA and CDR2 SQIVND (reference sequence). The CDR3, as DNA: TGTGCCAGTAGGGAACAGGGGGCGACTAGCAATCAGCCCCAGCATTTT. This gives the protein CASREQGATSNQPQHF.

The CDR3 DNA reads as TGTGCCAGCAGGGGACAGGGAACCTACGAGCAGTACTTC. Protein sequence: CASRGQGTYEQYF. The V and J genes are TRBV25-1 and TRBJ2-7; 9 bases match TRBD1. J lost 2 bases, V lost 6 bases, and 2 bases had no gene match. Germline V CDR1 and CDR2: MGHDK, SYGVNS. This CDR3 is built from 13 residues.

CDR3 residues: CASTPGGHNQPQHF. In nucleotides, the CDR3 is TGTGCCAGCACCCCCGGGGGGCACAATCAGCCCCAGCATTTT. This chain uses TRBV28 with TRBJ1-5; D is perhaps TRBD1 (6 bases). The V end lost 7 bases, the J end lost 3 bases, and 13 bases lay between the germline ends. This CDR3 contains 14 residues. Per the germline V gene, CDR1 is MDHEN and CDR2 is SYDVKM.

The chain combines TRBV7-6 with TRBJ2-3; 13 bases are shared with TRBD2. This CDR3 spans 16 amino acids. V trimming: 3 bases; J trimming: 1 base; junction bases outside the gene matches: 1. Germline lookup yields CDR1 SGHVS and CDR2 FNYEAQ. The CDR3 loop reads CASSFGTSGGTDTQYF. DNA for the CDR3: TGTGCCAGCAGCTTTGGGACTAGCGGGGGCACAGATACGCAGTATTTT.

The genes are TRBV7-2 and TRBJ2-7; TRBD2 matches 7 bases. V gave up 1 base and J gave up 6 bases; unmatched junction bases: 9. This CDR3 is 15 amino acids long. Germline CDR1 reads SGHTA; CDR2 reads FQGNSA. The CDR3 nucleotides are TGTGCCAGCAGCTTAGTGGGTGGCGGGGGTCTCGAGCAGTACTTC. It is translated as CASSLVGGGGLEQYF.

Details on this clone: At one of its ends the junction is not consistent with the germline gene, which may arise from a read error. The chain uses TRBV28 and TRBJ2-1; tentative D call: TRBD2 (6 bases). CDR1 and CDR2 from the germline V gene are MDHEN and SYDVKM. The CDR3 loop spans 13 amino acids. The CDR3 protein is CASSLSGRGIGVF. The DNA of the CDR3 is TGTGCCAGCAGTTTATCCGGTCGGGGGATAGGGGTCTTC. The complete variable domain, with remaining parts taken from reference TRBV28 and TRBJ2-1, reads DVKVTQSSRYLVKRTGEKVFLECVQDMDHENMFWYRQDPGLGLRLIYFSYDVKMKEKGDIPEGYSVSREKKERFSLILESASTNQTSMYLCASSLSGRGIGVFGPGTRLTVL.

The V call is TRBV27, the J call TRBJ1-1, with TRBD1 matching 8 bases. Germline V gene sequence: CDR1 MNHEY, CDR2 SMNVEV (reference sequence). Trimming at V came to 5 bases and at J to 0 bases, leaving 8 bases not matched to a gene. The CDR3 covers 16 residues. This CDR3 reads CASSRTGRGMNTEAFF. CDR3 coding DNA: TGTGCCAGCAGTCGGACAGGGAGGGGGATGAACACTGAAGCTTTCTTT.

CDR3 coding DNA: TGTGCTAGTGGGGAAGCGGGGGGCCGCACAGATACGCAGTATTTT. Residues: CASGEAGGRTDTQYF. The chain recombines TRBV12-5 with TRBJ2-3, with 9 nucleotides matching TRBD2. From germline, CDR1 is LGHNT and CDR2 FRNRAP. With 6 bases clipped from V and 1 base from J, the junction kept 5 bases outside the gene matches. The CDR3 length is 15 residues.

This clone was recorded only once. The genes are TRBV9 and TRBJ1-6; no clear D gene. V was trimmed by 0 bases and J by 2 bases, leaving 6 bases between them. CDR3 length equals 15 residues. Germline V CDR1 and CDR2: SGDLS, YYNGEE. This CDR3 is CASSVGRTYNSPLHF. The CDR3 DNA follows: TGTGCCAGCAGCGTAGGCAGGACCTATAATTCACCCCTCCACTTT.